The 27 T cell receptor beta chains given below trace back to one sample, sequenced in a study of spatial heterogeneity in lung cancer. From the 5' RACE reads, TCRdb called clonotypes with MiXCR, one entry per CDR3 protein. The table includes tens of thousands of distinct CDR3 sequences, roughly 12% detected once. Indicated time point: sample taken at primary tumor resection. From tumor, nontumor lung or frozen PBMC, whole RNA was taken unsorted for sequencing. The sequences come from PBMCs, collected at surgery. These receptors originate from a male donor with early-stage non-small cell lung cancer.

This clonotype has a handful of counts. This rearrangement joins TRBV6-6 to TRBJ2-6, with 9 bases fitting TRBD2. This CDR3 has 18 amino acids. Trimming cost V 0 bases and J 4 bases; bases outside gene matches: 7. CDR1 is MNHNY and CDR2 is SVGAGI in the germline V gene (reference sequence). The CDR3 DNA is TGTGCCAGCAGTTACTCTTTGGGACTAGCCCTCGGGGCCAACGTCCTGACTTTC. Translation gives CASSYSLGLALGANVLTF.

CDR3 DNA sequence: TGCAGTGCTATTCGAGATACGCAGTATTTT. This translates into CSAIRDTQYF. The chain uses TRBV20-1 and TRBJ2-3, with D hard to call. V lost 4 bases and J 5 bases, leaving 4 bases between the germline ends. Germline lookup yields CDR1 DFQATT and CDR2 SNEGSKA (reference sequence). This CDR3 spans 10 amino acids.

Only a few counts were recorded for this clonotype. This chain links TRBV2 with TRBJ2-6; D not resolved. The germline gives CDR1 SNHLY, CDR2 FYNNEI. The CDR3 is 16 residues long. V was cut by 6 bases and J by 0 bases, with 12 bases left in between. The CDR3 DNA reads TGTGCCAGCAGCATAACCTCTAGCTCTGGGGCCAACGTCCTGACTTTC. Protein: CASSITSSSGANVLTF.

The rearrangement links TRBV6-2 or TRBV6-3 to TRBJ1-5; no firm D call. The V end lost 6 bases, the J end lost 1 base, and 4 bases lay between the germline ends. The CDR3 length is 12 residues. Germline V gives CDR1 MNHEY, CDR2 SVGEGT. For the CDR3, the DNA is TGTGCCAGCAGGGACAGCAATCAGCCCCAGCATTTT. Amino acids: CASRDSNQPQHF.

This clonotype was detected ten times or more. The chain carries TRBV7-2 and TRBJ2-3; TRBD2 agrees at 7 bases. The J segment lost 5 bases and the V segment lost 0 bases, leaving 8 bases of the junction unmatched. The CDR3 is 16 amino acids. Germline CDR1 SGHTA, CDR2 FQGNSA. The CDR3 DNA sequence: TGTGCCAGCAGCTTAGCGGGAGGGAGCTGGGTAGATACGCAGTATTTT. This translates into CASSLAGGSWVDTQYF.

In this sample, this clonotype turned up a few times. The chain is built from TRBV9 and TRBJ1-6, with TRBD1 matching over 7 bases. J lost 5 bases, V lost 4 bases, and 9 bases had no gene match. This CDR3 is 16 amino acids long. Germline assignment: CDR1 SGDLS and CDR2 YYNGEE. CDR3 sequence: CASSRYGTEHNSPLHF. CDR3 in DNA: TGTGCCAGCAGCCGCTATGGGACAGAGCATAATTCACCCCTCCACTTT.

This clonotype was counted ten times or more. V is TRBV7-2 and J is TRBJ2-3; D is possibly TRBD2 (6 bases). The CDR3 is made up of 19 amino acids. Trimming left V 3 bases short and J 1 base short, with 23 bases between. CDR1 is SGHTA and CDR2 is FQGNSA in the germline V gene. The CDR3 region is CASSFFASRRGAGTDTQYF. The CDR3 DNA sequence: TGTGCCAGCAGCTTTTTCGCCTCCCGGAGGGGAGCAGGCACAGATACGCAGTATTTT.

This clonotype was recorded a few times. The chain joins TRBV30 to TRBJ2-7, with unresolved D. This CDR3 is 15 amino acids long. Germline-derived CDR1 and CDR2 are GTSNPN and SVGIG (reference sequence). Between the trimmed V and J ends, which lost 4 bases and 1 base, there was a span of 17 bases. The CDR3 here is CAWTLPFGVSYEQYF. CDR3 sequence (DNA): TGTGCCTGGACGCTGCCCTTTGGTGTTTCCTACGAGCAGTACTTC.

This clonotype was seen only a few times. This chain connects TRBV6-6 to TRBJ1-5; no clear D. Germline CDR1 MNHNY, CDR2 SVGAGI (reference sequence). V lost 2 bases to trimming and J lost 6 bases, with 8 bases between them. The CDR3 totals 13 residues. CDR3 region: CASSYPHGQPQHF. In DNA, the CDR3 is TGTGCCAGCAGTTACCCACACGGTCAGCCCCAGCATTTT.

This clonotype was counted a few times. This sequence joins TRBV24-1 and TRBJ2-1, with D maybe TRBD2 (7 bases). V lost 8 bases, J lost 5 bases, and 18 bases lay in between. The CDR3 spans 15 residues. Germline V gives CDR1 KGHDR, CDR2 SFDVKD. CDR3 bases: TGTGCCACCACTTCAGGGGAGGGGTGGGACAATGAGCAGTTCTTC. Amino acid sequence: CATTSGEGWDNEQFF.

This clonotype was seen only a few times. The junction does not match germline at one end; this may be a read error. The genes are TRBV20-1 and TRBJ1-2, with D perhaps matching TRBD1 (6 bases). Looked up from germline, CDR1 is DFQATT and CDR2 is SNEGSKA (reference sequence). The CDR3 contains 11 residues. CDR3 amino acids: CSAREIDGTPF. In DNA, the CDR3 is TGCAGTGCTAGGGAAATAGACGGGACACCCTTC.

This clonotype came up a few times. As DNA, the CDR3 is TGCGCCAGCAGCCCCGCCACTAGCGGGAGTGCCAAAAACATTCAGTACTTC. Translation: CASSPATSGSAKNIQYF. This chain links TRBV5-1 with TRBJ2-4; 11 bases line up with TRBD2. CDR3 size: 17 residues. The germline gives CDR1 SGHRS, CDR2 YFSETQ. Trimming cost V 4 bases and J 1 base; bases outside gene matches: 7.

In DNA form, the CDR3 reads TGCGCCAGCAGCTTGGGGGGCACCGGCTCTGGAAACACCATATATTTT. The encoded protein is CASSLGGTGSGNTIYF. The rearrangement joins TRBV5-1 to TRBJ1-3, with D possibly matching TRBD1 (5 bases). Germline V gene sequence: CDR1 SGHRS, CDR2 YFSETQ. V dropped 0 bases and J dropped 0 bases, with 10 bases sitting between them. The CDR3 covers 16 residues.

In its sample, this clonotype was seen a few times. The chain couples TRBV5-1 to TRBJ2-7; 11 bases line up with TRBD2. Germline CDR1 is SGHRS and CDR2 is YFSETQ. Germline trimming cut 4 bases from V and 5 bases from J; bases unmatched to any gene: 5. This CDR3 is 14 amino acids long. The CDR3 reads CASSTGLAENEQYF. Written as DNA, the CDR3 is TGCGCCAGCAGCACGGGACTAGCGGAAAACGAGCAGTACTTC.

This clonotype was observed many times. The genes are TRBV9 and TRBJ2-3; the match to TRBD2 covers 7 bases. The CDR3 runs 15 residues. Germline V gene data show CDR1 as SGDLS and CDR2 as YYNGEE. Trimming removed 2 bases from V and 6 bases from J; junction bases left unmatched: 9. CDR3 loop: CASSVASGNPDTQYF. The CDR3 nucleotides are TGTGCCAGCAGCGTGGCGAGCGGGAACCCCGATACGCAGTATTTT.

This clonotype occurred a few times. V is TRBV6-5 and J is TRBJ1-1, with 9 bases matching TRBD1. The CDR3 contains 15 residues. Germline trimming cut 5 bases from V and 0 bases from J; bases unmatched to any gene: 4. The germline V gene encodes CDR1 MNHEY and CDR2 SVGAGI. The CDR3 coding sequence is TGTGCCAGCAGTCTGGACAGGGGCCTGAACACTGAAGCTTTCTTT. Its translation: CASSLDRGLNTEAFF.

The chain recombines TRBV7-2 with TRBJ1-4, with 7 bases identical to TRBD1. Unmatched junction bases numbered 13, after V lost 5 bases and J lost 4 bases. The CDR3 contains 17 residues. CDR1 and CDR2 (germline): SGHTA, FQGNSA. The chain's CDR3 is CASSPRGGHLINEKLFF. The CDR3 nucleotides are TGTGCCAGCAGCCCCAGAGGGGGCCATCTGATTAATGAAAAACTGTTTTTT.

The table lists this clonotype with many counts. The rearrangement joins TRBV29-1 to TRBJ2-1; 11 nucleotides match TRBD2. This CDR3 is 14 amino acids long. Germline V gene lookup returns CDR1 SQVTM and CDR2 ANQGSEA. J lost 3 bases, V lost 2 bases, and 0 bases had no gene match. The chain's CDR3 is CSVETSGGYNEQFF. The CDR3 nucleotides are TGCAGCGTTGAAACTAGCGGGGGCTACAATGAGCAGTTCTTC.

This clonotype was recorded a few times. The V gene is TRBV6-6, the J gene TRBJ2-2; 8 bases are a match to TRBD2. The CDR3 is 17 amino acids. V lost 0 bases, J lost 6 bases, and 9 bases stayed unmatched. CDR1 is MNHNY, CDR2 SVGAGI, per germline (reference sequence). The CDR3 here is CASSYSTGGAAPGELFF. CDR3 nucleotides: TGTGCCAGCAGTTACTCGACCGGGGGGGCCGCTCCCGGGGAGCTGTTTTTT.

J is TRBJ2-3 and V is TRBV7-2, with D maybe TRBD2 (5 bases). Looked up from germline, CDR1 is SGHTA and CDR2 is FQGNSA. The CDR3 length is 13 residues. V was shortened by 1 base and J by 8 bases, with 10 bases between the two germline ends. CDR3 amino acids: CASSLEDYSTQYF. The DNA for the CDR3 is TGTGCCAGCAGCTTAGAAGACTACAGTACGCAGTATTTT.

The CDR3 protein is CATSAGQGQETQYF. CDR3 nucleotides: TGTGCCACCTCGGCGGGACAGGGGCAAGAGACCCAGTACTTC. The rearrangement joins TRBV2 to TRBJ2-5; 10 bases are shared with TRBD1. The trim removed 10 bases at V and 2 bases at J, leaving 7 bases unmatched. The CDR3 has 14 amino acids. In germline, CDR1 is SNHLY, CDR2 FYNNEI.

This clonotype was seen a handful of times. The chain employs TRBV9 and TRBJ2-3; a possible D gene is TRBD2 (6 bases). CDR3 size: 15 residues. V was shortened by 0 bases and J by 1 base, with 9 bases between the two germline ends. Germline V CDR1 and CDR2: SGDLS, YYNGEE. CDR3 region: CASSVAPSGTDTQYF. CDR3 DNA: TGTGCCAGCAGCGTAGCTCCTAGCGGCACAGATACGCAGTATTTT.

V usage is TRBV20-1 and J usage is TRBJ1-2, with 7 bases lining up with TRBD1. Losses at the gene ends were 4 bases for V and 2 bases for J; bases not matched to a gene: 1. Germline CDR1 DFQATT, CDR2 SNEGSKA (reference sequence). There are 12 residues in the CDR3. The CDR3 region has the DNA TGCAGTGCTACGGGACAGAACTATGGCTACACCTTC. This encodes CSATGQNYGYTF.

This clonotype came up a few times. J is TRBJ2-3 and V is TRBV7-3, with TRBD1 matching over 9 bases. In germline, CDR1 is SGHTA, CDR2 FQGTGA. V gave up 3 bases and J gave up 5 bases; unmatched junction bases: 6. The CDR3 loop spans 15 amino acids. In nucleotides, the CDR3 is TGTGCCAGCAGCTTTGACAGGGGGTCTGGAGATACGCAGTATTTT. Translating it yields CASSFDRGSGDTQYF.

The table lists this clonotype with a few counts. This sequence joins TRBV28 and TRBJ2-3, with TRBD2 identical over 9 bases. This CDR3 has 16 amino acids. Germline V gene sequence: CDR1 MDHEN, CDR2 SYDVKM. V lost 6 bases, J lost 0 bases, and 7 bases stayed unmatched. The DNA of the CDR3 is TGTGCCAGCAGCAGCCTAGCGGGGCGTAGCACAGATACGCAGTATTTT. Translation: CASSSLAGRSTDTQYF.

In this sample, this clonotype turned up many times. The chain couples TRBV5-6 to TRBJ2-2; 7 positions agree with TRBD1. Germline trimming cut 5 bases from V and 2 bases from J; bases unmatched to any gene: 6. Germline values: CDR1 SGHDT, CDR2 YYEEEE. This CDR3 spans 15 amino acids. The CDR3 spells CASRTGQTNTGELFF. The DNA for the CDR3 is TGTGCCAGCAGGACGGGACAGACTAACACCGGGGAGCTGTTTTTT.

This clonotype came up a few times. This chain uses TRBV2 with TRBJ2-2; the match to TRBD2 covers 8 bases. CDR3 length: 14 residues. Germline V gene sequence: CDR1 SNHLY, CDR2 FYNNEI. The ends lost 8 bases at V and 7 bases at J; junction bases unmatched: 9. The CDR3 spells CASSGSGVSGELFF. CDR3 bases: TGTGCCAGCTCGGGTAGCGGGGTCAGCGGGGAGCTGTTTTTT.